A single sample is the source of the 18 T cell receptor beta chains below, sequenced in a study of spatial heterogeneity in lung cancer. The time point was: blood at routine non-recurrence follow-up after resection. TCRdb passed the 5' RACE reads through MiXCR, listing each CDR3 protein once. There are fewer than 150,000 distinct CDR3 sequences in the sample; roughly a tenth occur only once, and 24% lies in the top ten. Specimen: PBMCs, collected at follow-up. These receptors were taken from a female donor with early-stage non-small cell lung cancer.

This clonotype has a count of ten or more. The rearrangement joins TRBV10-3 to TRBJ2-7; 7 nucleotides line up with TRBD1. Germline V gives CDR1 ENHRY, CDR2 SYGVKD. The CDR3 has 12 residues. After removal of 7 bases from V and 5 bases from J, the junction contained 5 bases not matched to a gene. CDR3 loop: CAINEQGNEQYF. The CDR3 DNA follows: TGTGCCATCAACGAACAGGGGAACGAGCAGTACTTC.

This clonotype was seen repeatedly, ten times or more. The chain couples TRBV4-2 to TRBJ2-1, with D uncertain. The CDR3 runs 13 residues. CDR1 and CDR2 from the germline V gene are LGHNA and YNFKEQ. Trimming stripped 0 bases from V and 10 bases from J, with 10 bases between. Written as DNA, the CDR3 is TGTGCCAGCAGCCAAGATAAGCGAGCGGAGCAGTTCTTC. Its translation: CASSQDKRAEQFF.

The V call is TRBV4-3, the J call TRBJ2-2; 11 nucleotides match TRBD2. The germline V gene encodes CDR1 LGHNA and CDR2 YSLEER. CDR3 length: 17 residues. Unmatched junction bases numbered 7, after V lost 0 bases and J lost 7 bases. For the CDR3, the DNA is TGCGCCAGCAGCCAAGAACCCCTAGCGGGAGGTATCGGGGAGCTGTTTTTT. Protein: CASSQEPLAGGIGELFF.

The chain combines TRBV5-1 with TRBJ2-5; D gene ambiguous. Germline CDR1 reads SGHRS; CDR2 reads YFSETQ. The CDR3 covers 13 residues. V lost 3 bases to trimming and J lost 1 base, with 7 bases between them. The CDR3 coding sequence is TGCGCCAGCAGCTCCTCATCCCAAGAGACCCAGTACTTC. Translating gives CASSSSSQETQYF.

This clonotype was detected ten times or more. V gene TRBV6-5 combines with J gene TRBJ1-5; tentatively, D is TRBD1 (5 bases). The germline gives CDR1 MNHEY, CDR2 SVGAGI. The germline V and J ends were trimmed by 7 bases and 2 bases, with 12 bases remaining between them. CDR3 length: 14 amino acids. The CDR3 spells CASKQGVGNQPQHF. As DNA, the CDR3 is TGTGCCAGCAAACAAGGGGTAGGCAATCAGCCCCAGCATTTT.

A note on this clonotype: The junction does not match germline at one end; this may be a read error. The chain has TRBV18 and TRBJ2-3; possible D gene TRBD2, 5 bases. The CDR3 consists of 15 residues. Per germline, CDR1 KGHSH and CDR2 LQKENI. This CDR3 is CASSPRGASTDSQYF. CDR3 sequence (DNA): TGTGCCAGCTCACCTCGCGGTGCTAGCACAGATTCGCAGTATTTT.

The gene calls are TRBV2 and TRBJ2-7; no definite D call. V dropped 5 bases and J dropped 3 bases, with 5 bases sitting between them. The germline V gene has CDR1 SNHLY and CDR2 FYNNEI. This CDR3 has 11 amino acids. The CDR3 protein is CASSPFYEQYF. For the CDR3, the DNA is TGTGCCAGCAGTCCCTTCTACGAGCAGTACTTC.

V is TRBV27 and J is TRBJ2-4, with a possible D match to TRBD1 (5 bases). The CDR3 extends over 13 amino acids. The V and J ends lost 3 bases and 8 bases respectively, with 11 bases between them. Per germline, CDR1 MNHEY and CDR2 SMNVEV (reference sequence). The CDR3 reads CASSFLDSDIQYF. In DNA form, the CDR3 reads TGTGCCAGCAGTTTTCTTGACAGCGACATTCAGTACTTC.

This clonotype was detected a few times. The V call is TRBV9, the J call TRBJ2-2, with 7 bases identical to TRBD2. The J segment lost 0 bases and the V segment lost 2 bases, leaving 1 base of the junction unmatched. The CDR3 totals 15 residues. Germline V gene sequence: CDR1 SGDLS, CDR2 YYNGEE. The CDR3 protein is CASSVSGSNTGELFF. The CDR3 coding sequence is TGTGCCAGCAGCGTTAGCGGGTCGAACACCGGGGAGCTGTTTTTT.

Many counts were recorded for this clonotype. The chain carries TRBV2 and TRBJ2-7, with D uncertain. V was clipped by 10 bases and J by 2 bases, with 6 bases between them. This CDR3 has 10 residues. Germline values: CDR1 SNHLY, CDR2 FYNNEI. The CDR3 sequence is CAIRTYEQYF. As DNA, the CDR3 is TGTGCCATCCGAACCTACGAGCAGTACTTC.

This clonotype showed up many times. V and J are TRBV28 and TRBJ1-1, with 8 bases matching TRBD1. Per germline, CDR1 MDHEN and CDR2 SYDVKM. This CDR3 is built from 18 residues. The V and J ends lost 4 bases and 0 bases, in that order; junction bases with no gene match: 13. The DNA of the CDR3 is TGTGCCAGCAGTTGGGGCCTTGGGACAGGCCGGCTGAACACTGAAGCTTTCTTT. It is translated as CASSWGLGTGRLNTEAFF.

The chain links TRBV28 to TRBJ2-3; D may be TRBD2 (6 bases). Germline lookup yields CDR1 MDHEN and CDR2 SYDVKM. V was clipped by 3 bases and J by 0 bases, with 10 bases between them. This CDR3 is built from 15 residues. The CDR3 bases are TGTGCCAGCAGTTTTGTAGCGGAAAGCACAGATACGCAGTATTTT. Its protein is CASSFVAESTDTQYF.

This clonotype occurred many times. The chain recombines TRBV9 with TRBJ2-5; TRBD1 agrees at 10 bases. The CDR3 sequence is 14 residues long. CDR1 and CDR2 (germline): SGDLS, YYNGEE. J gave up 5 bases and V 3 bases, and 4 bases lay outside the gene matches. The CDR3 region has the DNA TGTGCCAGCAGCGGACAGGGGGCAGGCGAGACCCAGTACTTC. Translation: CASSGQGAGETQYF.

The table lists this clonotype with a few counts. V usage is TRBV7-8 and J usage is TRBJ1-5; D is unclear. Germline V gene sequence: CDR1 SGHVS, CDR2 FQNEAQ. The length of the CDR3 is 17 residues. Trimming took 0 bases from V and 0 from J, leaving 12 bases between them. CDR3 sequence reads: CASSLALGLNSNQPQHF. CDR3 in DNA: TGTGCCAGCAGCTTAGCGCTTGGACTGAATAGCAATCAGCCCCAGCATTTT.

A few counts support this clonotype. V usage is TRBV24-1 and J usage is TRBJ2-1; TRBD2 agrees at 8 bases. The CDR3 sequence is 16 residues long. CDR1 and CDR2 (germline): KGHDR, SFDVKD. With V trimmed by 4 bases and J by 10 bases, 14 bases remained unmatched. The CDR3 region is CATSEAGTRALGEQFF. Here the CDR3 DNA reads TGTGCCACCAGTGAGGCCGGGACTAGGGCCCTCGGCGAGCAGTTCTTC.

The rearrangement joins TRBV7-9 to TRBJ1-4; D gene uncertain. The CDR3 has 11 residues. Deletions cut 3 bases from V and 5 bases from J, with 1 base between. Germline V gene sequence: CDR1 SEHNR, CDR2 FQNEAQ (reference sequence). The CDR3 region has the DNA TGTGCCAGCAGCTTGAATGAAAAACTGTTTTTT. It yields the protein CASSLNEKLFF.

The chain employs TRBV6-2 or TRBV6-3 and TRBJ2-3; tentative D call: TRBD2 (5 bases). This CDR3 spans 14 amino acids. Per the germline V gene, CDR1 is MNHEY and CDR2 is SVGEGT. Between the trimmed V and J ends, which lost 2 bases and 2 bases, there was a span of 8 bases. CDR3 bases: TGTGCCAGCAGTTACCTCGGGAACACAGATACGCAGTATTTT. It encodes CASSYLGNTDTQYF.

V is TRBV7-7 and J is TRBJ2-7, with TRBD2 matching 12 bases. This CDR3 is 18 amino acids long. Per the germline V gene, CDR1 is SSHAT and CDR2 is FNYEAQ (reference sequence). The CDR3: CASSFNGLAGTLIYEQYV. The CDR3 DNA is TGTGCTAGCAGTTTTAATGGACTAGCGGGAACCCTAATCTACGAGCAGTACGTC.